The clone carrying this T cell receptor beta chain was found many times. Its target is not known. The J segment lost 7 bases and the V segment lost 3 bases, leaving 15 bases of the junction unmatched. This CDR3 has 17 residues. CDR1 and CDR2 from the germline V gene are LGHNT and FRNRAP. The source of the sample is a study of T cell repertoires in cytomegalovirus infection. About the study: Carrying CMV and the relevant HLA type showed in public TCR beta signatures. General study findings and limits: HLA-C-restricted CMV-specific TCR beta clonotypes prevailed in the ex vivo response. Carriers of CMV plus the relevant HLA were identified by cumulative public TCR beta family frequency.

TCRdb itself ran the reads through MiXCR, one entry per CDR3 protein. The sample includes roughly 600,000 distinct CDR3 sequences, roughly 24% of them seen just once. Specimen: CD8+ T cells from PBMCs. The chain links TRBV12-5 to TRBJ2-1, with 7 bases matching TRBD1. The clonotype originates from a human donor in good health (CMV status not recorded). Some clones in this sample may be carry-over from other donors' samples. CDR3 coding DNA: TGTGCTAGTGGTTTTACGACAGGGCTCCATCGAGGGAATGAGCAGTTCTTC. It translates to CASGFTTGLHRGNEQFF.